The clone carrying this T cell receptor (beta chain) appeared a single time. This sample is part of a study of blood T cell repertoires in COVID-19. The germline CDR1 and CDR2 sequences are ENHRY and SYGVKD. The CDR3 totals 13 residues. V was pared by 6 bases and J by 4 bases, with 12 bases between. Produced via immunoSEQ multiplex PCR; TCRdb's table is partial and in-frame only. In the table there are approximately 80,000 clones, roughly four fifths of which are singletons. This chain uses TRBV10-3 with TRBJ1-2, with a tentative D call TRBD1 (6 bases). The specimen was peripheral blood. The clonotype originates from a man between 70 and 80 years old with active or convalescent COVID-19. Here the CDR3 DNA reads TGTGCCATCAGGGCAGGGGAGATCTATGGCTACACCTTC. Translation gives CAIRAGEIYGYTF.